These 13 T cell receptor beta chains were sequenced from one sample in a study of T-cell reconstitution after alpha-beta-depleted transplantation in children. For TCRbeta, the library was prepared with unique molecular identifiers. TCRdb redid the calling of the PCR reads with MiXCR, one entry per CDR3 protein. The sample includes 700,000 to 850,000 distinct CDR3 sequences, around 17% of them seen just once. The input for sequencing was PBMCs, mostly from graft donor cells, taken 360 days after TCRalphabeta/CD19-depleted stem cell transplant. These receptors were collected from a male patient aged 10-17 years who had a stem cell transplant for acute lymphoblastic leukemia, so the T cells may come from the graft donor.

This rearrangement joins TRBV15 to TRBJ1-4; D unresolved. The V and J ends lost 5 bases and 0 bases respectively, with 13 bases between them. Per germline, CDR1 LNHNV and CDR2 YYDKDF (reference sequence). The CDR3 spans 16 residues. The CDR3 reads CATSSRAISTNEKLFF. CDR3 nucleotide sequence: TGTGCCACCAGCTCGCGGGCGATCTCAACTAATGAAAAACTGTTTTTT. The full variable domain, rest sourced from reference TRBV15 and TRBJ1-4, is DAMVIQNPRYQVTQFGKPVTLSCSQTLNHNVMYWYQQKSSQAPKLLFHYYDKDFNNEADTPDNFQSRRPNTSFCFLDIRSPGLGDTAMYLCATSSRAISTNEKLFFGSGTQLSVL.

This chain uses TRBV12-3 or TRBV12-4 with TRBJ2-3; 7 nucleotides match TRBD1. This CDR3 is built from 16 residues. Unmatched junction bases numbered 8, after V lost 5 bases and J lost 0 bases. The CDR3 reads CASSRRGQISTDTQYF. As DNA, the CDR3 is TGTGCCAGCAGTCGCCGGGGACAGATTAGCACAGATACGCAGTATTTT.

This clonotype was counted many times. The chain couples TRBV29-1 to TRBJ2-7; 10 positions agree with TRBD2. Trimming removed 4 bases from V and 2 bases from J; junction bases left unmatched: 8. In germline, CDR1 is SQVTM, CDR2 ANQGSEA. The CDR3 spans 15 residues. CDR3 DNA: TGCAGCGTTGGAGGATTGGGGACTAGCGCCTACGAGCAGTACTTC. Its protein product is CSVGGLGTSAYEQYF.

The J gene is TRBJ2-3, the V gene TRBV5-1, with D tentatively TRBD1 or TRBD2 (5 bases each). This CDR3 is 15 amino acids long. Germline-derived CDR1 and CDR2 are SGHRS and YFSETQ. The ends were cut back, 1 base at V and 3 bases at J, with 12 bases in the middle. The chain's CDR3 is CASSLSGPGTDTQYF. The CDR3 coding sequence is TGCGCCAGCAGCTTGTCGGGACCGGGGACAGATACGCAGTATTTT.

This clonotype has a single count. The chain couples TRBV7-2 to TRBJ1-3; D gene uncertain. V was trimmed by 5 bases and J by 0 bases, leaving 17 bases between them. This CDR3 is 17 amino acids long. The V gene's germline CDR1 is SGHTA and CDR2 FQGNSA. The CDR3: CASSPPGLDLSGNTIYF. CDR3 nucleotide sequence: TGTGCCAGCAGCCCTCCGGGCCTGGACCTCTCTGGAAACACCATATATTTT.

This clonotype was seen at least ten times. The chain employs TRBV6-5 and TRBJ2-5; 8 nucleotides agree with TRBD1. CDR1 is MNHEY, CDR2 SVGAGI, per germline. This CDR3 has 14 residues. V was clipped by 6 bases and J by 5 bases; unmatched bases: 8. The CDR3 sequence: CASSLDRGFETQYF. The CDR3 DNA reads as TGTGCCAGCAGCCTCGACAGGGGATTCGAGACCCAGTACTTC.

This clonotype turned up a few times. The V and J genes are TRBV29-1 and TRBJ2-2, with D possibly TRBD1 on 6 matching bases. CDR3 length equals 14 residues. Trimming removed 7 bases at V and 0 bases at J, with 12 bases between. Germline V gives CDR1 SQVTM, CDR2 ANQGSEA. As DNA, the CDR3 is TGCAGCGCATACAGGGCCTCGAACACCGGGGAGCTGTTTTTT. This codes for CSAYRASNTGELFF.

The chain carries TRBV4-1 and TRBJ2-4; maybe TRBD2 (6 bases). The CDR3 has 17 residues. V shed 1 base and J shed 0 bases, with 13 bases lying between them. Germline-derived CDR1 and CDR2 are MGHRA and YSYEKL. Here the CDR3 reads CASSQVGWGVAKNIQYF. The CDR3, as DNA: TGCGCCAGCAGCCAAGTGGGGTGGGGGGTAGCCAAAAACATTCAGTACTTC.

This clonotype was recorded many times. The chain uses TRBV9 and TRBJ1-1, with unresolved D. Trimming removed 0 bases at V and 2 bases at J, with 5 bases between. Per germline, CDR1 SGDLS and CDR2 YYNGEE. The CDR3 sequence is 13 residues long. CDR3 residues: CASSVEGNTEAFF. The CDR3 bases are TGTGCCAGCAGCGTAGAGGGCAACACTGAAGCTTTCTTT.

In its sample, this clonotype was seen many times. The chain carries TRBV20-1 and TRBJ2-1; 12 bases align to TRBD2. J was trimmed by 7 bases and V by 5 bases; bases with no gene match: 3. The CDR3 contains 13 residues. The germline gives CDR1 DFQATT, CDR2 SNEGSKA (reference sequence). CDR3 region: CSAPTSGRNEQFF. The CDR3, as DNA: TGCAGTGCTCCGACTAGCGGGAGAAATGAGCAGTTCTTC.

The chain recombines TRBV29-1 with TRBJ2-7; D is undetermined. Germline V CDR1 and CDR2: SQVTM, ANQGSEA. The length of the CDR3 is 10 residues. Trimming left V 4 bases short and J 6 bases short, with 7 bases between. The CDR3 is CSVGTGEQYF. CDR3 DNA sequence: TGCAGCGTTGGGACGGGCGAGCAGTACTTC.

The chain couples TRBV10-3 to TRBJ2-7; 13 bases line up with TRBD2. V trimming: 0 bases; J trimming: 5 bases; junction bases outside the gene matches: 7. From germline, CDR1 is ENHRY and CDR2 SYGVKD. The CDR3 totals 17 residues. The CDR3, as DNA: TGTGCCATCAGTGAGTCCCGGACTAGCGGGAGTTTGGACGAGCAGTACTTC. As protein: CAISESRTSGSLDEQYF.

The chain combines TRBV5-1 with TRBJ2-2; TRBD2 matches at 13 bases. The germline gives CDR1 SGHRS, CDR2 YFSETQ. Trimming at V came to 5 bases and at J to 5 bases, leaving 12 bases not matched to a gene. The CDR3 covers 18 residues. The CDR3, as DNA: TGCGCCAGCAGACCCGCCCTACTAGCGGGAGGGAGTACCGGGGAGCTGTTTTTT. Translated, it gives CASRPALLAGGSTGELFF.